The source of this TCR beta chain is a study of blood T cell repertoires in COVID-19. Libraries were prepared by immunoSEQ multiplex PCR; TCRdb keeps only in-frame clonotypes and omits some of them. The data contain 20,000 to 25,000 clones, approximately 91% of them singletons. The germline V gene encodes CDR1 MGHDK and CDR2 SYGVNS. This CDR3 has 14 amino acids. V trimming: 7 bases; J trimming: 1 base; junction bases outside the gene matches: 5. The receptor's source is a man aged 70-80 years with active COVID-19. This sequence joins TRBV25-1 and TRBJ2-3, with TRBD2 matching over 7 bases. The sample consisted of peripheral blood. The CDR3 sequence: CASTRGDGTDTQYF. Here the CDR3 DNA reads TGTGCCAGCACCCGGGGGGACGGCACAGATACGCAGTATTTT.